Sequencing of this T cell receptor (beta chain) was carried out in a study of blood T cell repertoires in COVID-19. Overall study context: In each case, the material was cDNA or gDNA derived from T cells, B-cell-depleted T cells, or PBMCs.

Trimming at V came to 4 bases and at J to 5 bases, leaving 8 bases not matched to a gene. The CDR3 extends over 15 amino acids. Germline V gives CDR1 MDHEN, CDR2 SYDVKM. Profiled with immunoSEQ multiplex PCR; TCRdb holds only in-frame clones, not every one. The sample has roughly 250,000 clones, roughly 82% seen once. The sequenced sample consisted of peripheral blood. The source is a woman older than 75 with active or convalescent COVID-19. V gene TRBV28 combines with J gene TRBJ1-2; 9 nucleotides match TRBD1. This CDR3 reads CASSSGTGLYYGYTF. The CDR3 region has the DNA TGTGCCAGCAGTTCCGGGACAGGGTTATATTATGGCTACACCTTC.